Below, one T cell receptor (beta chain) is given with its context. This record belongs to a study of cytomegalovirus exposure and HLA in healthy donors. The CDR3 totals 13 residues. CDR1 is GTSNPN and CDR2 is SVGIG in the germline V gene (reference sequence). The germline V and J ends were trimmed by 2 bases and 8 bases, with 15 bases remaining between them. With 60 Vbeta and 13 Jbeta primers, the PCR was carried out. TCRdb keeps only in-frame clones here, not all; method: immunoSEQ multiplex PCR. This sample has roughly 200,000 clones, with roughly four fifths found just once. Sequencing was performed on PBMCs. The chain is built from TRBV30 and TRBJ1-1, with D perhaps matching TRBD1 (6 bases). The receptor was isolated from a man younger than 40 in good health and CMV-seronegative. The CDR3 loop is CAWSPTGTPEAFF. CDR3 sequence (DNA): TGTGCCTGGAGTCCTACCGGGACACCCGAAGCTTTCTTT. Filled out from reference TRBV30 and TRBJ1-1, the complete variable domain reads SQTIHQWPATLVQPVGSPLSLECTVEGTSNPNLYWYRQAAGRGLQLLFYSVGIGQISSEVPQNLSASRPQDRQFILSSKKLLLSDSGFYLCAWSPTGTPEAFFGQGTRLTVV.